One and the same sample provided the 12 T cell receptor beta chains below, sequenced in a study of PD-1 blockade in classical Hodgkin lymphoma. Profiling relied on immunoSEQ multiplex PCR, and the TCRdb table lists in-frame clones only, not all of them. The sample lists around 20,000 clones, just over 85% occurring once. Each and every patient relapsed after autologous stem cell transplantation, and patients got differing brentuximab vedotin exposure. The sequences come from peripheral blood mononuclear cells (PBMCs), collected before the second cycle of nivolumab. These receptors all stem from a human donor with classical Hodgkin lymphoma.

The rearrangement links TRBV5-1 to TRBJ2-1, with D possibly matching TRBD2 (6 bases). Trimming left V 4 bases short and J 1 base short, with 12 bases between. This CDR3 is 15 amino acids long. Germline CDR1 SGHRS, CDR2 YFSETQ. CDR3 amino acids: CASSLAGSSYNEQFF. CDR3 nucleotide sequence: TGCGCCAGCAGCCTGGCGGGGTCTTCCTACAATGAGCAGTTCTTC.

V usage is TRBV7-3 and J usage is TRBJ1-5; D gene uncertain. V was clipped by 5 bases and J by 3 bases, with 8 bases between them. Germline V gene data show CDR1 as SGHTA and CDR2 as FQGTGA. The length of the CDR3 is 13 residues. The CDR3 sequence is CASSAFANQPQHF. The CDR3 bases are TGTGCCAGCAGCGCTTTTGCCAATCAGCCCCAGCATTTT.

The gene calls are TRBV5-1 and TRBJ1-2; D possibly corresponds to TRBD1 (6 bases). The CDR3 contains 14 residues. Germline CDR1 reads SGHRS; CDR2 reads YFSETQ. V was cut by 4 bases and J by 4 bases, with 14 bases left in between. The CDR3: CASSVEGEIYGYTF. The CDR3 DNA reads TGCGCCAGCAGCGTGGAGGGGGAGATCTATGGCTACACCTTC. Together with reference TRBV5-1 and TRBJ1-2, the CDR3 gives the full variable domain: KAGVTQTPRYLIKTRGQQVTLSCSPISGHRSVSWYQQTPGQGLQFLFEYFSETQRNKGNFPGRFSGRQFSNSRSEMNVSTLELGDSALYLCASSVEGEIYGYTFGSGTRLTVV.

The V call is TRBV7-3, the J call TRBJ2-1; D is uncertain. This CDR3 contains 13 residues. CDR1 is SGHTA, CDR2 FQGTGA, per germline. V was clipped by 5 bases and J by 3 bases, with 8 bases between them. CDR3 nucleotides: TGTGCCAGCAGCCGTGACAACTACAATGAGCAGTTCTTC. As protein: CASSRDNYNEQFF. The variable domain in full, completed from reference TRBV7-3 and TRBJ2-1, reads GAGVSQTPSNKVTEKGKYVELRCDPISGHTALYWYRQSLGQGPEFLIYFQGTGAADDSGLPNDRFFAVRPEGSVSTLKIQRTERGDSAVYLCASSRDNYNEQFFGPGTRLTVL.

In nucleotides, the CDR3 is TGTGCCAGCAGGAGCCGGGACAGGGCGGGAGAGACCCAGTACTTC. Protein sequence: CASRSRDRAGETQYF. The chain recombines TRBV6-6 with TRBJ2-5, with TRBD1 matching 9 bases. The CDR3 runs to 15 residues. Germline CDR1 and CDR2: MNHNY and SVGAGI (reference sequence). V lost 6 bases and J lost 4; bases outside the gene matches: 9.

This chain links TRBV27 with TRBJ1-1; D remains unclear. V was cut by 2 bases and J by 1 base, with 5 bases left in between. CDR1 MNHEY and CDR2 SMNVEV come from the germline V gene (reference sequence). CDR3 size: 13 residues. CDR3 region: CASSLAENTEAFF. CDR3 nucleotides: TGTGCCAGCAGTTTAGCAGAGAACACTGAAGCTTTCTTT.

The chain combines TRBV2 with TRBJ1-2; 9 bases are a match to TRBD1. V trimming: 7 bases; J trimming: 8 bases; junction bases outside the gene matches: 8. The CDR3 extends over 13 amino acids. From germline, CDR1 is SNHLY and CDR2 FYNNEI. In nucleotides, the CDR3 is TGTGCCAGCAACCAACAGGGGGCTCGGGGCTACACCTTC. It specifies CASNQQGARGYTF.

The rearrangement uses TRBV7-8 and TRBJ2-7, with 7 nucleotides matching TRBD1. Germline CDR1 is SGHVS and CDR2 is FQNEAQ. The CDR3 extends over 14 amino acids. The ends lost 1 base at V and 3 bases at J; junction bases unmatched: 3. The CDR3 coding sequence is TGTGCCAGCAGCTTAGTCGCAGGGGGCTACGAGCAGTACTTC. This codes for CASSLVAGGYEQYF.

The gene calls are TRBV7-9 and TRBJ2-2; 9 nucleotides match TRBD1. The CDR3 is 14 residues long. Losses at the gene ends were 5 bases for V and 5 bases for J; bases not matched to a gene: 3. Germline assignment: CDR1 SEHNR and CDR2 FQNEAQ (reference sequence). CDR3 region: CASSLGQGTGELFF. The CDR3 bases are TGTGCCAGCAGCCTCGGACAGGGGACCGGGGAGCTGTTTTTT.

The chain couples TRBV14 to TRBJ1-1; D may be TRBD1 (5 bases). The V gene's germline CDR1 is SGHDN and CDR2 FVKESK. This CDR3 contains 13 residues. V was cut by 8 bases and J by 1 base, with 11 bases left in between. The CDR3 sequence: CASSVGGNTEAFF. The CDR3 DNA reads TGTGCCAGCTCGGTCGGGGGGAACACTGAAGCTTTCTTT. Drawing the rest from reference TRBV14 and TRBJ1-1, the complete variable domain is EAGVTQFPSHSVIEKGQTVTLRCDPISGHDNLYWYRRVMGKEIKFLLHFVKESKQDESGMPNNRFLAERTGGTYSTLKVQPAELEDSGVYFCASSVGGNTEAFFGQGTRLTVV.

V usage is TRBV6-6 and J usage is TRBJ1-1, with no clear D. Trimming removed 5 bases from V and 3 bases from J, with 16 bases in between. The CDR3 has 15 residues. The germline V gene has CDR1 MNHNY and CDR2 SVGAGI (reference sequence). DNA of the CDR3: TGTGCCAGCAGTCAGCGGCCGCTTGCGGACACTGAAGCTTTCTTT. Residues: CASSQRPLADTEAFF.

J is TRBJ2-3 and V is TRBV6-5, with 7 bases fitting TRBD1. The CDR3 is 14 amino acids. V shed 2 bases and J 4 bases; nucleotides not matched to a gene: 3. Per germline, CDR1 MNHEY and CDR2 SVGAGI. CDR3 in DNA: TGTGCCAGCAGTTACGACAGGGCCGCAGATACGCAGTATTTT. Residues: CASSYDRAADTQYF.